The T cell receptor beta chain described here comes from a study of cytomegalovirus exposure and HLA in healthy donors. Study observations and caveats: TCR beta chains numbering 164 were designated cytomegalovirus-associated. Specificity of a few CMV-associated chains for CMV antigens was verified in vitro. Later analysis identified a missense DCLRE1C variant that was linked to TCR beta V- and J-gene trimming. Later on, an analysis showed TCR association rates differing by HLA locus, with DRB1 the most and HLA-C the fewest.

Trimming removed 3 bases from V and 1 base from J; junction bases left unmatched: 5. The CDR3 length is 16 residues. Germline assignment: CDR1 LNHNV and CDR2 YYDKDF (reference sequence). PCR was performed using 60 Vbeta and 13 Jbeta primers. Using immunoSEQ multiplex PCR, the repertoire was profiled, and TCRdb retains in-frame clones only, with some absent. The table includes roughly 160,000 clones, roughly 80% detected once. A word on this clone: Its antigen is unidentified.

This chain links TRBV15 with TRBJ1-1; 10 nucleotides agree with TRBD1. Sequencing input: PBMCs. The origin of this receptor is a woman in her thirties or forties in good health and CMV-seropositive. The DNA of the CDR3 is TGTGCCACCAGCAGTGACCGGGACAGGGGGAACACTGAAGCTTTCTTT. Encoded protein: CATSSDRDRGNTEAFF. Combining the CDR3 with reference TRBV15 and TRBJ1-1 gives the whole variable domain DAMVIQNPRYQVTQFGKPVTLSCSQTLNHNVMYWYQQKSSQAPKLLFHYYDKDFNNEADTPDNFQSRRPNTSFCFLDIRSPGLGDTAMYLCATSSDRDRGNTEAFFGQGTRLTVV.